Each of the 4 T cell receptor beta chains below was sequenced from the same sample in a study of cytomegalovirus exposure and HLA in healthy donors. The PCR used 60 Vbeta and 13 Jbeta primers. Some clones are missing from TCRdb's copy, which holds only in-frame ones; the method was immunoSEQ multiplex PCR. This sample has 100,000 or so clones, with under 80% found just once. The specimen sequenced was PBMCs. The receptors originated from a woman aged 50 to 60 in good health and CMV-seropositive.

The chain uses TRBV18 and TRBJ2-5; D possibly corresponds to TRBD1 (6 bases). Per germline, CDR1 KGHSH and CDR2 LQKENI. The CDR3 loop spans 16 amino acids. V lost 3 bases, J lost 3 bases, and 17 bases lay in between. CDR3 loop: CASSPGPPEGEETQYF. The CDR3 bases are TGTGCCAGCTCACCCGGACCTCCCGAGGGGGAAGAGACCCAGTACTTC.

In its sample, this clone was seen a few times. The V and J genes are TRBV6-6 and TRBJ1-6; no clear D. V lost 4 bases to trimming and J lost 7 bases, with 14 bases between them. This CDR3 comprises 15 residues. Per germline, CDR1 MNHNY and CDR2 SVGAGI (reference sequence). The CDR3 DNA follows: TGTGCCAGCAGTTCCCGTCCCTGGCAGAATTCACCCCTCCACTTT. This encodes CASSSRPWQNSPLHF.

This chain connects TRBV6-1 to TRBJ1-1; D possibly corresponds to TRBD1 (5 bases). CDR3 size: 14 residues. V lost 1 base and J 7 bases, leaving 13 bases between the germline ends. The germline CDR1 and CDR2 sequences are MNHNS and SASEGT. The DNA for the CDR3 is TGTGCCAGCAGTGAAGTTCTCCGGGGGGATGAAGCTTTCTTT. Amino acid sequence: CASSEVLRGDEAFF.

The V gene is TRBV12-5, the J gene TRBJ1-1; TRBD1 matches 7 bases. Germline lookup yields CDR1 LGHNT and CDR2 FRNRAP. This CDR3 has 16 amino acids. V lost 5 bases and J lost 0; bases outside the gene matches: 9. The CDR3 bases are TGTGCTAGTGGTCCTCCGTCGACAGGGTTGAACACTGAAGCTTTCTTT. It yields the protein CASGPPSTGLNTEAFF.